Listed below are T cell receptor beta chains from one sample, sequenced in a study of beta chain features in type 1 diabetes. Method: immunoSEQ multiplex PCR; TCRdb's copy keeps in-frame clones and lacks some. Altogether around 500,000 clones are present, about an eighth being singletons, with the ten largest covering 0.045% to 0.05%. The source material was naive CD4+ T cells from blood. The receptor source for this set is a woman in her late teens or twenties in good health. The CDR3 runs from the conserved cysteine through the conserved F or W.

v_gene | CDR3aa
TRBV21-1 | CASMNRGDYGYTF
TRBV19 | CASSRTSGSSYEQYF
TRBV19 | CASSKQGRQETQYF
TRBV14 | CASSRRDRGETQYF
TRBV27 | CASSPLTGAGLFF
TRBV4-3 | CASSQESGSATYF
TRBV18 | CASSPPGGRRETQYF
TRBV4-2 | CASSQSRTVNTEAFF
TRBV9 | CASSVGLLADSANTGELFF
TRBV7-2 | CASSLDGGANYGYTF
TRBV7-7 | CASSPIGILDSYNEQFF
TRBV7-9 | CASSSSTTSGSKNEQFF
TRBV14 | CASSQDSRRETQYF
TRBV15 | CATSRAAKNIQYF
TRBV23-1 | CASSQPNRGSYNEQFF
TRBV30 | CAWNSHRGTEAFF
TRBV15 | CATSNRAGANVLTF
TRBV30 | CAWSVQRAEAFF
TRBV5-1 | CASSLVSPGELFF
TRBV11-2 | CASSRSGGETQYF
TRBV7-2 | CASSLAGVQETQYF
TRBV15 | CATSRGSRRGGLTPPIYNEQFF
TRBV4-1 | CASSQEGGKGTKNIQYF
TRBV7-9 | CASSLPDRGTEAFF